These 25 T cell receptor beta chains were sequenced from one sample in a study of shared clonotypes between healthy human individuals. Assay: immunoSEQ multiplex PCR; the TCRdb copy retains only in-frame clones and omits some. The sample includes 2 million to 2.5 million clones, around 95% of them seen just once. The sample comprised naive CD4+ T cells sorted from blood. The sample's subset: CD45RA+ positively selected. The receptors shown here come from a man younger than 35 in good health.

This chain uses TRBV6-6 with TRBJ1-6, with TRBD1 matching 7 bases. Germline CDR1 is MNHNY and CDR2 is SVGAGI (reference sequence). This CDR3 has 14 amino acids. Unmatched junction bases numbered 11, after V lost 10 bases and J lost 8 bases. CDR3 residues: CATLDRLPHSPLHF. In DNA form, the CDR3 reads TGTGCCACCTTGGACAGGCTGCCTCATTCACCCCTCCACTTT.

This rearrangement joins TRBV14 to TRBJ2-7; D is undetermined. CDR1 and CDR2 (germline): SGHDN, FVKESK. The CDR3 runs 14 residues. V was shortened by 5 bases and J by 0 bases, with 11 bases between the two germline ends. Here the CDR3 reads CASSYLGNSYEQYF. DNA of the CDR3: TGTGCCAGCAGCTACCTGGGAAACTCCTACGAGCAGTACTTC.

The gene calls are TRBV18 and TRBJ2-1; possible D gene TRBD1, 5 bases. Per germline, CDR1 KGHSH and CDR2 LQKENI. This CDR3 is built from 15 residues. V lost 3 bases, J lost 6 bases, and 15 bases lay in between. The DNA for the CDR3 is TGTGCCAGCTCACCTAGGCTAGGGGAACGCAATGAGCAGTTCTTC. Amino acid sequence: CASSPRLGERNEQFF. Variable domain in full (rest from reference TRBV18 and TRBJ2-1): NAGVMQNPRHLVRRRGQEARLRCSPMKGHSHVYWYRQLPEEGLKFMVYLQKENIIDESGMPKERFSAEFPKEGPSILRIQQVVRGDSAAYFCASSPRLGERNEQFFGPGTRLTVL.

The chain uses TRBV10-1 and TRBJ2-2; D might be TRBD1 (6 bases). The germline V gene encodes CDR1 WNHNN and CDR2 SYGVQD (reference sequence). The CDR3 runs 15 residues. Trimming removed 5 bases at V and 2 bases at J, with 12 bases between. CDR3 loop: CASSPQDRNTGELFF. The CDR3 region has the DNA TGCGCCAGCAGTCCCCAGGACAGAAACACCGGGGAGCTGTTTTTT.

V usage is TRBV9 and J usage is TRBJ2-3, with a tentative D call TRBD2 (6 bases). Germline V gives CDR1 SGDLS, CDR2 YYNGEE. The V end was cut by 4 bases, the J end by 4 bases, with 16 bases between. This CDR3 has 15 residues. The CDR3 sequence: CASSPSRGWADTQYF. The CDR3 region has the DNA TGTGCCAGCAGCCCTAGCCGGGGGTGGGCAGATACGCAGTATTTT.

This chain links TRBV30 with TRBJ2-3, with a tentative D call TRBD2 (5 bases). The length of the CDR3 is 13 residues. The germline gives CDR1 GTSNPN, CDR2 SVGIG (reference sequence). The germline V and J ends were trimmed by 2 bases and 1 base, with 7 bases remaining between them. CDR3 coding DNA: TGTGCCTGGAGTAGGCGGGGCACAGATACGCAGTATTTT. Protein product: CAWSRRGTDTQYF. Based on the CDR3 plus reference TRBV30 and TRBJ2-3, the full variable domain is SQTIHQWPATLVQPVGSPLSLECTVEGTSNPNLYWYRQAAGRGLQLLFYSVGIGQISSEVPQNLSASRPQDRQFILSSKKLLLSDSGFYLCAWSRRGTDTQYFGPGTRLTVL.

V is TRBV7-2 and J is TRBJ2-7; 11 positions agree with TRBD2. Per the germline V gene, CDR1 is SGHTA and CDR2 is FQGNSA. The CDR3 extends over 19 amino acids. Unmatched junction bases numbered 19, after V lost 5 bases and J lost 4 bases. This CDR3 is CASSHRRGLTSGRGYEQYF. The CDR3 DNA sequence: TGTGCCAGCAGCCATAGGAGGGGCTTAACTAGCGGGAGAGGTTACGAGCAGTACTTC.

This chain connects TRBV5-3 to TRBJ2-3; 12 bases match TRBD2. TRBV5-3 is known as an ORF, though its function is uncertain. This CDR3 spans 17 amino acids. Losses at the gene ends were 3 bases for V and 6 bases for J; bases not matched to a gene: 11. This chain's CDR3 is CARSSGLAGTPTDTQYF. The CDR3 DNA reads as TGTGCCAGAAGCTCCGGACTAGCGGGAACCCCCACGGATACGCAGTATTTT.

The chain has TRBV6-6 and TRBJ1-1; no clear D. Germline V gene data show CDR1 as MNHNY and CDR2 as SVGAGI (reference sequence). With 9 bases removed from V and 3 bases from J, the gap between germline ends came to 17 bases. This CDR3 contains 14 residues. The CDR3 region is CASCGPGGDTEAFF. CDR3 nucleotide sequence: TGTGCCAGTTGCGGACCGGGAGGTGACACTGAAGCTTTCTTT.

The chain combines TRBV2 with TRBJ1-6; D not resolved. The germline gives CDR1 SNHLY, CDR2 FYNNEI. There are 15 residues in the CDR3. The germline V and J ends were trimmed by 4 bases and 5 bases, with 12 bases remaining between them. The CDR3 here is CASSVSGMDNSPLHF. The CDR3 DNA sequence: TGTGCCAGCAGTGTATCGGGCATGGATAATTCACCCCTCCACTTT.

The V gene is TRBV19, the J gene TRBJ1-5, with 9 bases fitting TRBD1. After removal of 5 bases from V and 0 bases from J, the junction contained 14 bases not matched to a gene. The CDR3 has 19 residues. Germline V lookup: CDR1 LNHDA, CDR2 SQIVND (reference sequence). The CDR3 here is CASSSPGAGQGLSNQPQHF. Here the CDR3 DNA reads TGTGCCAGTAGTTCCCCTGGGGCGGGACAGGGCCTTAGCAATCAGCCCCAGCATTTT.

This clone came up a few times. The gene calls are TRBV5-1 and TRBJ2-2; 8 positions match TRBD1. Germline CDR1 is SGHRS and CDR2 is YFSETQ. The V and J ends lost 3 bases and 6 bases, in that order; junction bases with no gene match: 7. The CDR3 loop spans 15 amino acids. CDR3 DNA: TGCGCCAGCAGCTCCGGACAGGGTCAGTCCGGGGAGCTGTTTTTT. Translated, it gives CASSSGQGQSGELFF. Drawing the rest from reference TRBV5-1 and TRBJ2-2, the complete variable domain is KAGVTQTPRYLIKTRGQQVTLSCSPISGHRSVSWYQQTPGQGLQFLFEYFSETQRNKGNFPGRFSGRQFSNSRSEMNVSTLELGDSALYLCASSSGQGQSGELFFGEGSRLTVL.

This rearrangement joins TRBV7-9 to TRBJ1-6; 7 nucleotides agree with TRBD1. CDR1 and CDR2 from the germline V gene are SEHNR and FQNEAQ (reference sequence). This CDR3 has 15 amino acids. Germline trimming cut 5 bases from V and 2 bases from J; bases unmatched to any gene: 3. The CDR3 DNA reads TGTGCCAGCAGCCCTACAGGGGCCTATAATTCACCCCTCCACTTT. It specifies CASSPTGAYNSPLHF.

The CDR3 region has the DNA TGCGCCAGCGGGGGGAGGCCGAACACCGGGGAGCTGTTTTTT. This sequence encodes CASGGRPNTGELFF. The genes are TRBV5-1 and TRBJ2-2; a possible D gene is TRBD2 (6 bases). The CDR3 has 14 amino acids. CDR1 and CDR2 from the germline V gene are SGHRS and YFSETQ. V lost 7 bases to trimming and J lost 0 bases, with 10 bases between them.

The CDR3 coding sequence is TGTGCCAGCAGTGAACTTCGGACTCAGGGATCAGGCTACACCTTC. Protein product: CASSELRTQGSGYTF. The chain recombines TRBV2 with TRBJ1-2; D perhaps matches TRBD1 (5 bases). The CDR3 spans 15 residues. The V and J ends lost 2 bases and 8 bases respectively, with 18 bases between them. The V gene's germline CDR1 is SNHLY and CDR2 FYNNEI.

In regard to this clone: Other DNA sequences in this specimen translate into the identical CDR3. The CDR3 here is CASSPQSDQPQHF. The CDR3 bases are TGTGCCAGCTCACCACAATCAGACCAGCCCCAGCATTTT. V and J are TRBV18 and TRBJ1-5; D gene ambiguous. This CDR3 comprises 13 residues. Germline CDR1 reads KGHSH; CDR2 reads LQKENI. V lost 1 base, J lost 7 bases, and 8 bases lay in between.

The chain employs TRBV10-3 and TRBJ1-2; no definite D call. Germline lookup yields CDR1 ENHRY and CDR2 SYGVKD. This CDR3 region has 13 residues. Trimming stripped 3 bases from V and 0 bases from J, with 5 bases between. CDR3 sequence (DNA): TGTGCCATCAGTGAAACAGCTAACTATGGCTACACCTTC. This gives the protein CAISETANYGYTF.

The gene calls are TRBV18 and TRBJ2-2; D is undetermined. Between the trimmed V and J ends, which lost 3 bases and 6 bases, there was a span of 14 bases. This CDR3 is built from 15 residues. Germline CDR1 KGHSH, CDR2 LQKENI. The CDR3 spells CASSPPAGVAGELFF. DNA of the CDR3: TGTGCCAGCTCACCCCCCGCTGGAGTAGCCGGGGAGCTGTTTTTT. Drawing the rest from reference TRBV18 and TRBJ2-2, the complete variable domain is NAGVMQNPRHLVRRRGQEARLRCSPMKGHSHVYWYRQLPEEGLKFMVYLQKENIIDESGMPKERFSAEFPKEGPSILRIQQVVRGDSAAYFCASSPPAGVAGELFFGEGSRLTVL.

The chain links TRBV6-6 to TRBJ1-1; the D is unclear. The V gene lost 7 bases and the J gene lost 0 bases, with 15 bases spanning the gap. This CDR3 comprises 15 residues. Germline assignment: CDR1 MNHNY and CDR2 SVGAGI (reference sequence). The CDR3 is CASTVRGEMNTEAFF. In nucleotides, the CDR3 is TGTGCCAGCACCGTCCGGGGAGAGATGAACACTGAAGCTTTCTTT.

The V gene is TRBV6-6, the J gene TRBJ2-3; TRBD2 matches at 10 bases. Germline V gene data show CDR1 as MNHNY and CDR2 as SVGAGI (reference sequence). This CDR3 is 15 amino acids long. Unmatched junction bases numbered 2, after V lost 4 bases and J lost 1 base. The CDR3 sequence is CASSSLAGGTDTQYF. The CDR3 nucleotides are TGTGCCAGCAGTTCGCTAGCGGGGGGCACAGATACGCAGTATTTT.

Comment on this clone: Distinct nucleotide sequences in the sample also encode this CDR3. This chain links TRBV5-1 with TRBJ2-3; D call uncertain. Looked up from germline, CDR1 is SGHRS and CDR2 is YFSETQ. Trimming left V 0 bases short and J 5 bases short, with 4 bases between. The length of the CDR3 is 12 residues. This CDR3 reads CASSLDLDTQYF. DNA of the CDR3: TGCGCCAGCAGCTTGGACCTAGATACGCAGTATTTT. Drawing the rest from reference TRBV5-1 and TRBJ2-3, the complete variable domain is KAGVTQTPRYLIKTRGQQVTLSCSPISGHRSVSWYQQTPGQGLQFLFEYFSETQRNKGNFPGRFSGRQFSNSRSEMNVSTLELGDSALYLCASSLDLDTQYFGPGTRLTVL.

The V gene is TRBV30, the J gene TRBJ1-1; a weak D match, TRBD1 (5 bases). Germline values: CDR1 GTSNPN, CDR2 SVGIG (reference sequence). The CDR3 extends over 12 amino acids. Trimming took 8 bases from V and 1 from J, leaving 11 bases between them. As DNA, the CDR3 is TGTGCCATGGACATCTCGAACACTGAAGCTTTCTTT. This translates into CAMDISNTEAFF.

The rearrangement joins TRBV10-3 to TRBJ2-5, with 12 bases identical to TRBD2. The length of the CDR3 is 17 residues. Germline-derived CDR1 and CDR2 are ENHRY and SYGVKD. V gave up 3 bases and J gave up 2 bases; unmatched junction bases: 7. CDR3 amino acids: CAISDWGLAGFQETQYF. The CDR3 DNA is TGTGCCATCAGTGACTGGGGACTAGCGGGTTTTCAAGAGACCCAGTACTTC.

The genes are TRBV19 and TRBJ1-1; the D gene is possibly TRBD1 (6 bases). Germline V gives CDR1 LNHDA, CDR2 SQIVND (reference sequence). The germline V and J ends were trimmed by 7 bases and 1 base, with 13 bases remaining between them. CDR3 length equals 14 residues. This CDR3 is CASKPTGGNTEAFF. CDR3 sequence (DNA): TGTGCCAGTAAACCGACAGGAGGGAACACTGAAGCTTTCTTT.

The CDR3, as DNA: TGTGCCACCCCACTAGCTGGTAGCTCCTATAATTCACCCCTCCACTTT. Protein product: CATPLAGSSYNSPLHF. The rearrangement uses TRBV7-8 and TRBJ1-6; D remains ambiguous. Germline V CDR1 and CDR2: SGHVS, FQNEAQ. There are 16 residues in the CDR3. V was pared by 10 bases and J by 0 bases, with 16 bases between.